The 22 T cell receptor beta chains below were found in one sample sequenced in a study of cytomegalovirus exposure and HLA in healthy donors. PCR amplification relied on 60 Vbeta primers (plus 13 Jbeta primers). This table comes from immunoSEQ multiplex PCR, and its TCRdb copy is limited to in-frame clones, with some not included. This table has about 180,000 clones, just over 70% appearing once. Input material: PBMCs. Receptor source: a human donor in good health.

V gene TRBV6-1 combines with J gene TRBJ1-1; possibly TRBD1 for D (5 bases). CDR1 and CDR2 (germline): MNHNS, SASEGT. This CDR3 spans 15 amino acids. Trimming took 8 bases from V and 0 from J, leaving 16 bases between them. CDR3 sequence (DNA): TGTGCCAGCTGGTTCTCTGGGGGGGTGAACACTGAAGCTTTCTTT. Amino acid sequence: CASWFSGGVNTEAFF.

J is TRBJ1-5 and V is TRBV9, with 7 bases lining up with TRBD1. This CDR3 has 15 residues. Germline trimming cut 3 bases from V and 6 bases from J; bases unmatched to any gene: 9. Germline V CDR1 and CDR2: SGDLS, YYNGEE. CDR3 in amino acids: CASSAQGEASQPQHF. The CDR3 nucleotides read TGTGCCAGCAGCGCCCAGGGGGAAGCGAGTCAGCCCCAGCATTTT.

V and J are TRBV10-1 and TRBJ1-6, with TRBD1 matching 10 bases. The CDR3 sequence is 17 residues long. V lost 9 bases and J lost 4; bases outside the gene matches: 12. Germline CDR1 reads WNHNN; CDR2 reads SYGVQD (reference sequence). In nucleotides, the CDR3 is TGCGCCAGGTGGCGACAGGGGGCTGGATCGTATAATTCACCCCTCCACTTT. It encodes CARWRQGAGSYNSPLHF.

This clone was found a few times. The V gene is TRBV30, the J gene TRBJ1-3; D is unresolved. Germline assignment: CDR1 GTSNPN and CDR2 SVGIG (reference sequence). Trimming removed 2 bases at V and 0 bases at J, with 14 bases between. CDR3 length equals 16 residues. The CDR3 coding sequence is TGTGCCTGGAGTACTGGCTCAGGCCTCTCTGGAAACACCATATATTTT. Translated: CAWSTGSGLSGNTIYF.

This chain uses TRBV2 with TRBJ1-1, with D perhaps matching TRBD1 (5 bases). Germline V gene lookup returns CDR1 SNHLY and CDR2 FYNNEI. V lost 6 bases, J lost 0 bases, and 14 bases lay in between. The CDR3 extends over 15 amino acids. CDR3 coding DNA: TGTGCCAGCAGCCTCAGGGATGCGGTGAACACTGAAGCTTTCTTT. Amino acids: CASSLRDAVNTEAFF.

The rearrangement links TRBV27 to TRBJ2-5; 8 bases are shared with TRBD2. Trimming cost V 0 bases and J 10 bases; bases outside gene matches: 7. Germline CDR1 and CDR2: MNHEY and SMNVEV (reference sequence). The CDR3 sequence is 14 residues long. CDR3 bases: TGTGCCAGCAGTTTATCGTACGGGGGGGCGGGCCAGTACTTC. As protein: CASSLSYGGAGQYF.

This clone was seen only a few times. The chain joins TRBV27 to TRBJ2-1; 11 bases match TRBD2. The CDR3 sequence is 17 residues long. The trim removed 7 bases at V and 1 base at J, leaving 9 bases unmatched. The germline V gene encodes CDR1 MNHEY and CDR2 SMNVEV (reference sequence). This CDR3 reads CASTSTSGGASYNEQFF. The CDR3 nucleotides are TGTGCCAGCACGAGTACTAGCGGGGGAGCTTCCTACAATGAGCAGTTCTTC.

The chain uses TRBV9 and TRBJ1-1; TRBD1 agrees at 7 bases. The junction had 7 bases not matched to a gene; V was cut back by 5 bases and J by 6 bases. This CDR3 is 13 amino acids long. Germline CDR1 is SGDLS and CDR2 is YYNGEE. CDR3 in DNA: TGTGCCAGCAGTCCAGACAGGGCCTCTGAAGCTTTCTTT. Translation gives CASSPDRASEAFF. Using reference TRBV9 and TRBJ1-1 for the parts outside the CDR3, the full variable domain is DSGVTQTPKHLITATGQRVTLRCSPRSGDLSVYWYQQSLDQGLQFLIQYYNGEERAKGNILERFSAQQFPDLHSELNLSSLELGDSALYFCASSPDRASEAFFGQGTRLTVV.

The chain links TRBV7-9 to TRBJ2-7, with 7 bases identical to TRBD1. Germline CDR1 is SEHNR and CDR2 is FQNEAQ (reference sequence). Germline trimming cut 3 bases from V and 12 bases from J; bases unmatched to any gene: 8. The length of the CDR3 is 12 residues. CDR3 coding DNA: TGTGCCAGCAGCTTCACCGGGACAGAGGGGTACTTC. It specifies CASSFTGTEGYF.

V gene TRBV9 combines with J gene TRBJ2-5; D possibly corresponds to TRBD2 (6 bases). The length of the CDR3 is 14 residues. The germline V gene encodes CDR1 SGDLS and CDR2 YYNGEE. V was shortened by 1 base and J by 5 bases, with 12 bases between the two germline ends. This chain's CDR3 is CASSVLGGDETQYF. In DNA, the CDR3 is TGTGCCAGCAGCGTACTCGGCGGGGACGAGACCCAGTACTTC.

The chain uses TRBV5-6 and TRBJ2-1; 7 bases line up with TRBD2. CDR1 SGHDT and CDR2 YYEEEE come from the germline V gene. The CDR3 is made up of 13 amino acids. V lost 2 bases and J lost 10; bases outside the gene matches: 6. The CDR3 protein is CASSFSTGGEQFF. The CDR3 DNA sequence: TGTGCCAGCAGCTTCTCAACGGGGGGAGAGCAGTTCTTC.

This chain uses TRBV2 with TRBJ1-5, with D maybe TRBD1 (5 bases). This CDR3 contains 14 residues. Germline V lookup: CDR1 SNHLY, CDR2 FYNNEI. The V and J ends lost 1 base and 1 base respectively, with 5 bases between them. The CDR3, as DNA: TGTGCCAGCAGTGAAGGACAGAGCAATCAGCCCCAGCATTTT. Protein sequence: CASSEGQSNQPQHF.

This clone was recorded only once. The chain couples TRBV7-2 to TRBJ2-4; the match to TRBD1 covers 7 bases. This CDR3 spans 16 amino acids. V was clipped by 2 bases and J by 4 bases; unmatched bases: 8. The germline V gene has CDR1 SGHTA and CDR2 FQGNSA. The DNA for the CDR3 is TGTGCCAGCAGCTTAATTTCACAGGGGATAAAAAACATTCAGTACTTC. This codes for CASSLISQGIKNIQYF. The full variable domain, rest sourced from reference TRBV7-2 and TRBJ2-4, is GAGVSQSPSNKVTEKGKDVELRCDPISGHTALYWYRQSLGQGLEFLIYFQGNSAPDKSGLPSDRFSAERTGGSVSTLTIQRTQQEDSAVYLCASSLISQGIKNIQYFGAGTRLSVL.

This chain connects TRBV7-2 to TRBJ2-7; D perhaps matches TRBD2 (5 bases). With 3 bases removed from V and 5 bases from J, the gap between germline ends came to 17 bases. Germline V gene data show CDR1 as SGHTA and CDR2 as FQGNSA. This CDR3 is built from 15 residues. The CDR3 nucleotides are TGTGCCAGCAGCTTTCGGGTACGCGGGTCCGACGAGCAGTACTTC. Translating it yields CASSFRVRGSDEQYF.

The V gene is TRBV29-1, the J gene TRBJ1-2, with D possibly matching TRBD1 (5 bases). Germline V lookup: CDR1 SQVTM, CDR2 ANQGSEA. The CDR3 length is 13 residues. The germline V and J ends were trimmed by 4 bases and 7 bases, with 16 bases remaining between them. CDR3 amino acids: CSVGQGDVGGYTF. The CDR3, as DNA: TGCAGCGTTGGTCAAGGGGATGTAGGTGGCTACACCTTC.

This rearrangement joins TRBV19 to TRBJ2-7; perhaps TRBD1 as D (6 bases). Germline lookup yields CDR1 LNHDA and CDR2 SQIVND (reference sequence). There are 13 residues in the CDR3. Trimming left V 10 bases short and J 2 bases short, with 15 bases between. The CDR3 is CATSGAGPYEQYF. The CDR3, as DNA: TGTGCCACATCAGGGGCCGGTCCCTACGAGCAGTACTTC.

This sequence joins TRBV6-1 and TRBJ1-5; D unresolved. The CDR3 is 14 amino acids. Germline CDR1 reads MNHNS; CDR2 reads SASEGT. The germline V and J ends were trimmed by 6 bases and 2 bases, with 11 bases remaining between them. In nucleotides, the CDR3 is TGTGCCAGCAGAAAGGAGAGGGGCAATCAGCCCCAGCATTTT. Translation: CASRKERGNQPQHF.

This sequence joins TRBV5-4 and TRBJ2-6, with D possibly TRBD2 on 5 matching bases. Germline V gives CDR1 SGHNT, CDR2 YYREEE (reference sequence). With 0 bases removed from V and 0 bases from J, the gap between germline ends came to 13 bases. The CDR3 loop spans 18 amino acids. CDR3 nucleotides: TGTGCCAGCAGCTTGGCCGGGGTTATGAGCTCTGGGGCCAACGTCCTGACTTTC. Protein: CASSLAGVMSSGANVLTF.

This clone was recorded a few times. The chain links TRBV30 to TRBJ1-4; 9 bases are shared with TRBD1. After removal of 3 bases from V and 6 bases from J, the junction contained 8 bases not matched to a gene. The CDR3 consists of 15 residues. Germline V gene lookup returns CDR1 GTSNPN and CDR2 SVGIG (reference sequence). As DNA, the CDR3 is TGTGCCTGGAGCCGGAACAGGGGGCGAGATGAAAAACTGTTTTTT. This translates into CAWSRNRGRDEKLFF.

This clone is a singleton in its sample. The chain couples TRBV5-6 to TRBJ2-2; D may be TRBD1 (5 bases). Germline V gene data show CDR1 as SGHDT and CDR2 as YYEEEE. Trimming stripped 4 bases from V and 0 bases from J, with 10 bases between. The CDR3 has 15 amino acids. The CDR3 sequence is CASSSLTANTGELFF. DNA of the CDR3: TGTGCCAGCAGCAGCCTGACAGCGAACACCGGGGAGCTGTTTTTT.

In nucleotides, the CDR3 is TGTGCCAGTAGTATCGGGACAGGGGGTCGCCTGAACCAGCCCCAGCATTTT. Translating gives CASSIGTGGRLNQPQHF. The V call is TRBV19, the J call TRBJ1-5; TRBD1 agrees at 11 bases. This CDR3 region has 17 residues. The ends lost 3 bases at V and 7 bases at J; junction bases unmatched: 11. Germline loops: CDR1 LNHDA, CDR2 SQIVND (reference sequence). The full variable domain, completed using reference TRBV19 and TRBJ1-5, is DGGITQSPKYLFRKEGQNVTLSCEQNLNHDAMYWYRQDPGQGLRLIYYSQIVNDFQKGDIAEGYSVSREKKESFPLTVTSAQKNPTAFYLCASSIGTGGRLNQPQHFGDGTRLSIL.

This sequence joins TRBV29-1 and TRBJ1-1, with 8 nucleotides matching TRBD1. The CDR3 loop spans 15 amino acids. Germline values: CDR1 SQVTM, CDR2 ANQGSEA. The V gene end was trimmed by 4 bases and the J gene end by 6 bases; junction bases not matched to a gene: 13. Written as DNA, the CDR3 is TGCAGCGTTGCCGAGTTTGGGACAGGTAGCGCTGAAGCTTTCTTT. Translating it yields CSVAEFGTGSAEAFF.